This T cell receptor beta chain was identified during a study of T cells in Graves' hyperthyroidism and ophthalmopathy. The CDR3 is 15 residues long. The germline CDR1 and CDR2 sequences are SQVTM and ANQGSEA. Unmatched junction bases numbered 7, after V lost 6 bases and J lost 8 bases. This clonotype was observed many times. TCR beta CDR3 regions were amplified from RNA transcripts. The HTBI primer set was used in a first-round RT-PCR of the TCR CDR3. Using its own MiXCR run on the multiplex PCR reads, TCRdb lists one record per CDR3 protein. Here the sample spans hundreds of thousands of distinct CDR3 sequences, around 15% being singletons.

Sequencing was carried out using blood. This chain uses TRBV29-1 with TRBJ2-1; 16 bases agree with TRBD2. The TCR comes from a woman aged 25 to 39 with Graves' hyperthyroidism. CDR3: CSVPGLAGGGDEQFF. The CDR3, as DNA: TGCAGCGTACCGGGACTAGCGGGAGGGGGAGATGAGCAGTTCTTC.